This TCR beta chain was documented in a study of T cell responses to AZD1222 COVID-19 vaccine. Whole-study findings and limits: Most donors were white British, females outnumbered males, and clonal diversity was possibly underestimated. Just a handful of people given AZD1222 tested seropositive at baseline. Repertoires were sampled only after the peak T cell response. Regions left unmutated in variants are reportedly the target of nearly half of spike-specific TCRs.

The germline gives CDR1 DFQATT, CDR2 SNEGSKA (reference sequence). The CDR3 runs 16 residues. V shed 3 bases and J 2 bases; nucleotides not matched to a gene: 9. The repertoire was sequenced with immunoSEQ multiplex PCR; TCRdb's copy has only in-frame clones and lacks some. The top ten hold 4% to 5% of the sample, which has around 100,000 clones, about 89% seen once. A remark on this clone: The antigen is undetermined.

Sequencing was performed on peripheral blood, taken on day 0 of MenACWY control vaccination. J is TRBJ2-7 and V is TRBV20-1; 11 positions agree with TRBD2. This clonotype originated in an adult in good health. The CDR3 loop reads CSASGLAGGPPYEQYF. CDR3 DNA sequence: TGCAGTGCTAGTGGGCTAGCGGGGGGTCCCCCCTACGAGCAGTACTTC.